What follows are 26 T cell receptor beta chains derived from one specimen sequenced in a study of cytomegalovirus exposure and HLA in healthy donors. This PCR relied on a set of 60 Vbeta primers and 13 Jbeta primers. Clones were read by immunoSEQ multiplex PCR, and TCRdb kept only the in-frame ones, dropping some. The sample contains approximately 170,000 clones, about 82% of which appear only once. The sequenced material came from PBMCs. The receptors here all came from a female donor in good health and CMV-seronegative.

This rearrangement joins TRBV2 to TRBJ1-6; D is unclear. This CDR3 is built from 13 residues. Germline V lookup: CDR1 SNHLY, CDR2 FYNNEI. V lost 7 bases and J lost 7, with 11 bases in between. DNA of the CDR3: TGTGCCAGCACCCCTCTGGGCAATTCACCCCTCCACTTT. This translates into CASTPLGNSPLHF.

The chain employs TRBV4-1 and TRBJ2-7; TRBD1 aligns across 10 bases. This CDR3 is built from 15 residues. With 4 bases clipped from V and 3 bases from J, the junction kept 6 bases outside the gene matches. Germline values: CDR1 MGHRA, CDR2 YSYEKL. Written as DNA, the CDR3 is TGCGCCAGCAGCCTAAGGACAGGGGGAATCTACGAGCAGTACTTC. It encodes CASSLRTGGIYEQYF.

This clone was seen a few times. V usage is TRBV27 and J usage is TRBJ2-7; TRBD1 might be the D (6 bases). This CDR3 contains 15 residues. Germline V gives CDR1 MNHEY, CDR2 SMNVEV (reference sequence). V shed 8 bases and J shed 0 bases, with 17 bases lying between them. The CDR3 DNA reads TGTGCCAGCGGAACCGGGACACTGAGCTCCTACGAGCAGTACTTC. This encodes CASGTGTLSSYEQYF.

The gene calls are TRBV19 and TRBJ1-1; possible D gene TRBD1, 6 bases. Trimming left V 8 bases short and J 0 bases short, with 19 bases between. The CDR3 runs to 16 residues. Germline loops: CDR1 LNHDA, CDR2 SQIVND (reference sequence). Here the CDR3 reads CASVRDISVMNTEAFF. In DNA, the CDR3 is TGTGCCAGTGTCCGGGACATCAGCGTGATGAACACTGAAGCTTTCTTT.

This sequence joins TRBV27 and TRBJ1-2, with 8 bases lining up with TRBD1. Germline CDR1 reads MNHEY; CDR2 reads SMNVEV (reference sequence). With 8 bases clipped from V and 6 bases from J, the junction kept 11 bases outside the gene matches. This CDR3 has 14 residues. The CDR3 loop is CASGRQGFSDGYTF. CDR3 sequence (DNA): TGTGCCAGCGGAAGACAGGGGTTTTCGGATGGCTACACCTTC.

This clone has only one observation. This sequence joins TRBV10-3 and TRBJ1-2; D is possibly TRBD1 (6 bases). Trimming stripped 4 bases from V and 1 base from J, with 7 bases between. The length of the CDR3 is 13 residues. Germline values: CDR1 ENHRY, CDR2 SYGVKD. The CDR3 DNA reads as TGTGCCATCAGTGGACAGGTTAACTATGGCTACACCTTC. Its protein product is CAISGQVNYGYTF.

The chain uses TRBV19 and TRBJ1-2; 8 nucleotides align to TRBD1. This CDR3 has 14 amino acids. The V and J ends lost 5 bases and 9 bases, in that order; junction bases with no gene match: 11. CDR1 LNHDA and CDR2 SQIVND come from the germline V gene (reference sequence). The CDR3 sequence is CASSLRQGIFSYTF. DNA of the CDR3: TGTGCCAGTAGTTTGCGACAGGGGATCTTTAGCTACACCTTC.

This chain uses TRBV11-2 with TRBJ2-3; TRBD1 might be the D (5 bases). The V and J ends lost 4 bases and 9 bases respectively, with 8 bases between them. The length of the CDR3 is 11 residues. Looked up from germline, CDR1 is SGHAT and CDR2 is FQNNGV. The DNA of the CDR3 is TGTGCCAGCAGCTCAGGGCTGACGCAGTATTTT. Protein product: CASSSGLTQYF.

The chain employs TRBV7-6 and TRBJ2-1, with 10 bases lining up with TRBD2. The CDR3 is 18 residues long. V shed 3 bases and J 0 bases; nucleotides not matched to a gene: 8. The germline CDR1 and CDR2 sequences are SGHVS and FNYEAQ. The CDR3: CASSFLAGGYGSYNEQFF. CDR3 DNA sequence: TGTGCCAGCAGCTTCTTAGCGGGGGGTTATGGCTCCTACAATGAGCAGTTCTTC.

The CDR3 DNA sequence: TGTGCCAGCAGCTTGTCGCCGGGTAAGGACGAGCAGTACTTC. Translated, it gives CASSLSPGKDEQYF. The rearrangement joins TRBV5-5 to TRBJ2-7; no definite D call. Deletions cut 1 base from V and 5 bases from J, with 13 bases between. CDR1 is SGHKS, CDR2 YYEKEE, per germline (reference sequence). The CDR3 runs 14 residues.

The chain joins TRBV18 to TRBJ2-7, with 8 positions matching TRBD2. The V gene end was trimmed by 6 bases and the J gene end by 3 bases; junction bases not matched to a gene: 7. Germline CDR1 is KGHSH and CDR2 is LQKENI. The CDR3 length is 14 residues. The CDR3 reads CASSPGGNGYEQYF. CDR3 nucleotides: TGTGCCAGCTCCCCGGGGGGGAACGGCTACGAGCAGTACTTC.

V usage is TRBV7-2 and J usage is TRBJ2-1; 7 bases are a match to TRBD1. There are 15 residues in the CDR3. The germline CDR1 and CDR2 sequences are SGHTA and FQGNSA. Trimming at V came to 2 bases and at J to 8 bases, leaving 9 bases not matched to a gene. The DNA for the CDR3 is TGTGCCAGCAGCTTACCTTCGACAGGGATCGATGAGCAGTTCTTC. Protein: CASSLPSTGIDEQFF.

CDR3 DNA: TGCGCCAGCAGCACGTCCGACAGGGGCCAAGAGACCCAGTACTTC. It encodes CASSTSDRGQETQYF. The V call is TRBV5-1, the J call TRBJ2-5; the match to TRBD1 covers 8 bases. J lost 1 base, V lost 4 bases, and 6 bases had no gene match. The CDR3 consists of 15 residues. The germline CDR1 and CDR2 sequences are SGHRS and YFSETQ.

This clone has a handful of counts. The chain has TRBV9 and TRBJ2-2; 8 nucleotides match TRBD2. Germline CDR1 is SGDLS and CDR2 is YYNGEE. This CDR3 is built from 16 residues. V shed 3 bases, J shed 6 bases, and the junction held 10 bases outside the gene matches. The CDR3 region is CASSAGSGRVPGELFF. CDR3 DNA: TGTGCCAGCAGCGCGGGAAGCGGGAGAGTTCCCGGGGAGCTGTTTTTT.

V is TRBV18 and J is TRBJ2-1; 10 bases line up with TRBD2. This CDR3 spans 14 amino acids. CDR1 and CDR2 from the germline V gene are KGHSH and LQKENI. The junction had 2 bases not matched to a gene; V was cut back by 5 bases and J by 4 bases. This CDR3 reads CASSTAGGYNEQFF. The DNA of the CDR3 is TGTGCCAGCTCAACAGCGGGAGGGTACAATGAGCAGTTCTTC.

The rearrangement uses TRBV6-1 and TRBJ1-2; possible D gene TRBD1, 5 bases. The length of the CDR3 is 15 residues. Between the trimmed V and J ends, which lost 1 base and 0 bases, there was a span of 9 bases. The germline CDR1 and CDR2 sequences are MNHNS and SASEGT. The CDR3 nucleotides read TGTGCCAGCAGTGAAGGGGGCACGTCTAACTATGGCTACACCTTC. Protein: CASSEGGTSNYGYTF.

The chain uses TRBV7-3 and TRBJ1-1, with a weak D call TRBD1 (6 bases). Between the trimmed V and J ends, which lost 6 bases and 3 bases, there was a span of 20 bases. CDR1 and CDR2 (germline): SGHTA, FQGTGA. CDR3 length equals 16 residues. CDR3 in DNA: TGTGCCAGCAGTCCGACTCCTGCCCAGGGGCACACTGAAGCTTTCTTT. The encoded protein is CASSPTPAQGHTEAFF.

This clone was seen a few times. In the same sample, other DNA sequences code for this CDR3. The V call is TRBV11-2, the J call TRBJ2-7; tentative D call: TRBD1 (5 bases). The V end was cut by 0 bases, the J end by 4 bases, with 10 bases between. CDR1 is SGHAT, CDR2 FQNNGV, per germline. The CDR3 spans 14 residues. CDR3 loop: CASSLDLRVYEQYF. The CDR3 DNA follows: TGTGCCAGCAGCTTAGATCTCAGGGTATACGAGCAGTACTTC. The entire variable domain, with the rest obtained from reference TRBV11-2 and TRBJ2-7, is as follows: EAGVAQSPRYKIIEKRQSVAFWCNPISGHATLYWYQQILGQGPKLLIQFQNNGVVDDSQLPKDRFSAERLKGVDSTLKIQPAKLEDSAVYLCASSLDLRVYEQYFGPGTRLTVT.

This clone was seen only a few times. Mismatch with germline at one junction end may stem from a read error. The chain has TRBV7-9 and TRBJ2-7; D perhaps matches TRBD2 (6 bases). Per germline, CDR1 SEHNR and CDR2 FQNEAQ (reference sequence). The CDR3 runs 15 residues. CDR3 DNA: TGTTCCAGCAGCCCTGACGGAGGGACTCCTTACGAGCAGTACTTC. This sequence encodes CSSSPDGGTPYEQYF.

V usage is TRBV4-1 and J usage is TRBJ1-2, with D perhaps TRBD1 (6 bases). The CDR3 contains 15 residues. V was pared by 4 bases and J by 6 bases, with 18 bases between. Looked up from germline, CDR1 is MGHRA and CDR2 is YSYEKL. The CDR3 loop is CASSLVGGRFDGYTF. The CDR3, as DNA: TGCGCCAGCAGCCTAGTCGGGGGGCGTTTTGATGGCTACACCTTC.

This clone was seen a single time. The genes are TRBV11-2 and TRBJ2-7, with a tentative D call TRBD1 (5 bases). Germline lookup yields CDR1 SGHAT and CDR2 FQNNGV. This CDR3 contains 15 residues. Deletions cut 3 bases from V and 2 bases from J, with 14 bases between. The CDR3 reads CASSFKPDRTYEQYF. In DNA form, the CDR3 reads TGTGCCAGCAGCTTCAAACCCGACAGAACCTACGAGCAGTACTTC.

The chain has TRBV4-1 and TRBJ1-5; D call uncertain. The CDR3 is 17 amino acids. CDR1 is MGHRA and CDR2 is YSYEKL in the germline V gene. V was clipped by 0 bases and J by 1 base, with 13 bases between them. As DNA, the CDR3 is TGCGCCAGCAGCCAAGAGCCCACAAGGAGAAGCAATCAGCCCCAGCATTTT. This codes for CASSQEPTRRSNQPQHF.

The genes are TRBV27 and TRBJ2-3, with TRBD1 matching over 7 bases. The CDR3 length is 18 residues. Trimming removed 2 bases from V and 0 bases from J; junction bases left unmatched: 11. Looked up from germline, CDR1 is MNHEY and CDR2 is SMNVEV (reference sequence). Here the CDR3 DNA reads TGTGCCAGCAGTTTAAGGGGGCCGAGCGGAGCTAGCACAGATACGCAGTATTTT. Amino acids: CASSLRGPSGASTDTQYF.

The V and J genes are TRBV7-9 and TRBJ2-1, with D maybe TRBD2 (5 bases). The germline CDR1 and CDR2 sequences are SEHNR and FQNEAQ (reference sequence). CDR3 length: 14 residues. V shed 3 bases and J shed 6 bases, with 12 bases lying between them. The CDR3 sequence is CASSLVGGSNEQFF. The CDR3 region has the DNA TGTGCCAGCAGCTTGGTGGGTGGGAGCAATGAGCAGTTCTTC.

The gene calls are TRBV15 and TRBJ2-7, with a possible D match to TRBD1 (6 bases). Trimming took off 0 bases at V and 4 bases at J, with 10 bases between the two ends. Germline CDR1 reads LNHNV; CDR2 reads YYDKDF (reference sequence). This CDR3 contains 14 residues. CDR3 in DNA: TGTGCCACCAGCAGAGAGAGGGGGTCTTACGAGCAGTACTTC. The encoded protein is CATSRERGSYEQYF.

This chain connects TRBV28 to TRBJ1-6; 11 positions agree with TRBD1. The germline gives CDR1 MDHEN, CDR2 SYDVKM. J lost 6 bases, V lost 3 bases, and 7 bases had no gene match. This CDR3 region has 17 residues. The CDR3 sequence is CASSLGGQGASNSPLHF. The CDR3 DNA reads TGTGCCAGCAGTTTGGGAGGACAGGGGGCAAGTAATTCACCCCTCCACTTT.